Ten or more counts support the clone carrying this T cell receptor (beta chain). Its matching antigen is unknown. This entry is derived from a study of T cell repertoires in cytomegalovirus infection. Overall study context: Both a matching HLA type and CMV infection were indicated by public TCR beta signatures.

Study-wide points: Dominating the ex vivo response were HLA-C-restricted CMV-specific TCR beta clonotypes. Cumulative frequency of public TCR beta families picked out carriers of CMV plus the relevant HLA.

Each CDR3 protein is one row after TCRdb ran MiXCR on the reads. The data hold about 330,000 distinct CDR3 sequences, with around a third observed a single time. The source of this sequence is a human donor in good health (CMV status not recorded). Some clones in this sample may be carry-over from other donors' samples. This sample comprised cultured PBMCs, obtained from culture after CMV antigen stimulation.

CDR3 protein: CAISEAPLAGQDNEQFF. DNA of the CDR3: TGTGCCATCAGTGAGGCCCCACTAGCGGGCCAAGACAATGAGCAGTTCTTC. The V and J genes are TRBV10-3 and TRBJ2-1, with 9 bases fitting TRBD2. The CDR3 is made up of 17 amino acids. Germline V lookup: CDR1 ENHRY, CDR2 SYGVKD. Trimming cost V 2 bases and J 5 bases; bases outside gene matches: 10.